This T cell receptor beta chain was captured in a study of blood T cell repertoires in COVID-19. Repertoires were generated with immunoSEQ multiplex PCR, while TCRdb's copy carries only in-frame clones and drops some. The data show 95,000 to 150,000 clones, with just under 80% seen just once and 15% to 20% held by the top ten. Sequenced sample: peripheral blood. The receptor's source is a man aged 55 to 70 with active or convalescent COVID-19.

The DNA for the CDR3 is TGCGCCAGCAGCCAAGTCCCGGGAGGTCAAGAGACCCAGTACTTC. This encodes CASSQVPGGQETQYF. This chain links TRBV4-1 with TRBJ2-5; 7 nucleotides line up with TRBD2. There are 15 residues in the CDR3. Trimming at V came to 1 base and at J to 2 bases, leaving 4 bases not matched to a gene. CDR1 is MGHRA, CDR2 YSYEKL, per germline.